This T cell receptor beta chain was sequenced during a study of cytomegalovirus exposure and HLA in healthy donors. The CDR3 is 14 amino acids. Trimming cost V 0 bases and J 11 bases; bases outside gene matches: 10. Germline V gene sequence: CDR1 SEHNR, CDR2 FQNEAQ (reference sequence). General study results and limits: Specific recognition of CMV antigens was confirmed in vitro for a few chains (all CMV-associated).

Points on this clone: The antigen is unknown.

Only in-frame clones appear in the TCRdb table, and some are missing; sequencing was by immunoSEQ multiplex PCR. This sample has tens of thousands of clones, with about nine tenths found just once. This clonotype originated in a young man in good health and CMV-seronegative. The chain carries TRBV7-9 and TRBJ2-7; TRBD2 matches at 7 bases. Sequencing was performed on PBMCs. CDR3 protein: CASSLASSGTNEYF. The CDR3 DNA reads as TGTGCCAGCAGCTTAGCATCTTCCGGGACTAATGAGTACTTC.